This is a list of T cell receptor beta chains from one sample in a study of blood T cell repertoires in COVID-19. TCRdb's table, derived via immunoSEQ multiplex PCR, lists solely in-frame clones and lacks some. The profile shows 250,000 to 300,000 clones, roughly 89% of them singletons. The specimen sequenced was PBMCs or T cells enriched from blood (not recorded which). The source is a woman aged 55-70 years who had recovered from COVID-19. Each CDR3 is given with its conserved first and last residue. D genes are given only for firm matches. Not all rows give a size; the values are once, few, many and, for expanded clones, a class.

CDR3 DNA: TGTGCCAGCAGCCAAGGGACACTGGATCAGCCCCAGCATTTT; CDR3 protein: CASSQGTLDQPQHF; V gene: TRBV3-1/TRBV3-2; clone size: -; D gene: -; J gene: TRBJ1-5
CDR3 DNA: TGTGCTAGTGGCCTCTCCTCTGAAAAACTGTTTTTT; CDR3 protein: CASGLSSEKLFF; V gene: TRBV12-5; clone size: -; D gene: -; J gene: TRBJ1-4
CDR3 DNA: TGCGCCAGCAGCTCGCCAGGGTTAGAGACCCAGTACTTC; CDR3 protein: CASSSPGLETQYF; V gene: TRBV5-1; clone size: -; D gene: -; J gene: TRBJ2-5
CDR3 DNA: TGCAGCGCCAGCGTGAACAATGAGCAGTTCTTC; CDR3 protein: CSASVNNEQFF; V gene: TRBV29-1; clone size: once; D gene: -; J gene: TRBJ2-1
CDR3 DNA: TGTGCCAGTAGCCGGACAGGGGAGAACACTGAAGCTTTCTTT; CDR3 protein: CASSRTGENTEAFF; V gene: TRBV19; clone size: few; D gene: TRBD1; J gene: TRBJ1-1
CDR3 DNA: TGTGCCAGCAGCGTAGGACACCCAGCAACTGACACCGGGGAGCTGTTTTTT; CDR3 protein: CASSVGHPATDTGELFF; V gene: TRBV9; clone size: -; D gene: -; J gene: TRBJ2-2
CDR3 DNA: TGTGCCAGCAGCCTCAACAGGGGGCCTTATGAAAAACTGTTTTTT; CDR3 protein: CASSLNRGPYEKLFF; V gene: TRBV11-1; clone size: once; D gene: TRBD1; J gene: TRBJ1-4
CDR3 DNA: TGTGCCAGCAGCTTGTTAAATGAGCAGTTCTTC; CDR3 protein: CASSLLNEQFF; V gene: TRBV7-9; clone size: once; D gene: -; J gene: TRBJ2-1
CDR3 DNA: TGTGCCAGCAGCGATAACCACTTGCAGTATTTT; CDR3 protein: CASSDNHLQYF; V gene: TRBV11-3; clone size: -; D gene: -; J gene: TRBJ2-3
CDR3 DNA: TGTGCCAGCAGTGTGGGCCACGTTGACGAAAAACTGTTTTTT; CDR3 protein: CASSVGHVDEKLFF; V gene: TRBV7-9; clone size: -; D gene: -; J gene: TRBJ1-4
CDR3 DNA: TGTGCCACCAGTGATTTGCTGGGGGGCAATGAGCAGTTCTTC; CDR3 protein: CATSDLLGGNEQFF; V gene: TRBV24-1; clone size: -; D gene: -; J gene: TRBJ2-1
CDR3 DNA: TGTGCCAGCAGTCTGATACCAGCGGGAGGGCCAGATACGCAGTATTTT; CDR3 protein: CASSLIPAGGPDTQYF; V gene: TRBV28; clone size: once; D gene: TRBD2; J gene: TRBJ2-3
CDR3 DNA: TGTGCCAGCTCACCGGGACAGGACCAGCCCCAGCATTTT; CDR3 protein: CASSPGQDQPQHF; V gene: TRBV18; clone size: -; D gene: TRBD1; J gene: TRBJ1-5
CDR3 DNA: TGTGCCAGCAGCTTGCACGGTTTGAACACTGAAGCTTTCTTT; CDR3 protein: CASSLHGLNTEAFF; V gene: TRBV7-9; clone size: few; D gene: -; J gene: TRBJ1-1
CDR3 DNA: TGTGCCAGCAGCCAAGGTAGCGGGAGGGATACGCAGTATTTT; CDR3 protein: CASSQGSGRDTQYF; V gene: TRBV3-1/TRBV3-2; clone size: -; D gene: TRBD2; J gene: TRBJ2-3
CDR3 DNA: TGTGCCAGTGGGGGAGGGAGCTCCTACGAGCAGTACTTC; CDR3 protein: CASGGGSSYEQYF; V gene: TRBV6-5; clone size: -; D gene: TRBD2; J gene: TRBJ2-7
CDR3 DNA: TGCGCCAGCAGCTTGTCGGGGACAGGGGTCGATAATTCACCCCTCCACTTT; CDR3 protein: CASSLSGTGVDNSPLHF; V gene: TRBV5-1; clone size: -; D gene: TRBD1; J gene: TRBJ1-6
CDR3 DNA: TGTGCTAGTGGTGACCCGGGACTAGCGGGATCCTACAATGAGCAGTTCTTC; CDR3 protein: CASGDPGLAGSYNEQFF; V gene: TRBV12-5; clone size: -; D gene: TRBD2; J gene: TRBJ2-1
CDR3 DNA: TGTGCCAGCAGTTTATCCTCCGGGGGCTATGGCTACACCTTC; CDR3 protein: CASSLSSGGYGYTF; V gene: TRBV28; clone size: -; D gene: -; J gene: TRBJ1-2
CDR3 DNA: TGTGCCAGTAGTATAGTAGGGGTCAGTACTGAAGCTTTCTTT; CDR3 protein: CASSIVGVSTEAFF; V gene: TRBV19; clone size: -; D gene: -; J gene: TRBJ1-1
CDR3 DNA: TGTGCCAGCAGCCCCAGACAGGGTAGTTATGAAAAACTGTTTTTT; CDR3 protein: CASSPRQGSYEKLFF; V gene: TRBV7-9; clone size: -; D gene: TRBD1; J gene: TRBJ1-4
CDR3 DNA: TGTGCCACCAGTGACCCGGAGGTAGCGAGCTCCTACAATGAGCAGTTCTTC; CDR3 protein: CATSDPEVASSYNEQFF; V gene: TRBV24-1; clone size: -; D gene: -; J gene: TRBJ2-1
CDR3 DNA: TGTGCCACCAAGCGCCGCGGGCGGAATGAGCAGTTCTTC; CDR3 protein: CATKRRGRNEQFF; V gene: TRBV24-1; clone size: -; D gene: -; J gene: TRBJ2-1
CDR3 DNA: TGTGCCAGCAGTCCGTCTCTGGGTAGCGGCCCCTACGAGCAGTACTTC; CDR3 protein: CASSPSLGSGPYEQYF; V gene: TRBV28; clone size: -; D gene: -; J gene: TRBJ2-7
CDR3 DNA: TGTGCCACCAGTGATAGATGGGAGACGGCATACAATGAGCAGTTCTTC; CDR3 protein: CATSDRWETAYNEQFF; V gene: TRBV24-1; clone size: -; D gene: -; J gene: TRBJ2-1
CDR3 DNA: TGTGCCAGCAGCTTGAGCGCGGCTAGGACTAGCGGGATGTTGGATACGCAGTATTTT; CDR3 protein: CASSLSAARTSGMLDTQYF; V gene: TRBV5-5; clone size: few; D gene: TRBD2; J gene: TRBJ2-3
CDR3 DNA: TGCGCCAGCAGCGTGGGGGACAACACCAAATACGAGCAGTACTTC; CDR3 protein: CASSVGDNTKYEQYF; V gene: TRBV5-1; clone size: many; D gene: -; J gene: TRBJ2-7
CDR3 DNA: TGTGCCAGTCGGGACACTAATTCACCCCTCCACTTT; CDR3 protein: CASRDTNSPLHF; V gene: TRBV6-5; clone size: -; D gene: -; J gene: TRBJ1-6
CDR3 DNA: TGTGCCAGCTCACCATATGACCCGGGGACTGAAGCTTTCTTT; CDR3 protein: CASSPYDPGTEAFF; V gene: TRBV18; clone size: -; D gene: -; J gene: TRBJ1-1
CDR3 DNA: TGCGCCAGCAGCCAAATTGCGGGAGTGTTCAATGAGCAGTTCTTC; CDR3 protein: CASSQIAGVFNEQFF; V gene: TRBV4-1; clone size: -; D gene: TRBD2; J gene: TRBJ2-1
CDR3 DNA: TGTGCCAGCAGTCCCTCAGGAACCCTTGGAGCTTTCTTT; CDR3 protein: CASSPSGTLGAFF; V gene: TRBV12-3/TRBV12-4; clone size: -; D gene: -; J gene: TRBJ1-1
CDR3 DNA: TGTGCCAGTGCCTTCGCCCCGGGATGGTACGAGCAGTACTTC; CDR3 protein: CASAFAPGWYEQYF; V gene: TRBV27; clone size: once; D gene: -; J gene: TRBJ2-7
CDR3 DNA: TGTGCCAGCAGCTCCCCCCTCCAGGGTAGGCGACTGTTTTTT; CDR3 protein: CASSSPLQGRRLFF; V gene: TRBV28; clone size: -; D gene: -; J gene: TRBJ1-4
CDR3 DNA: TGTGCCAGCAGTCCCGGGACAGGGGGCAACACTGAAGCTTTCTTT; CDR3 protein: CASSPGTGGNTEAFF; V gene: TRBV28; clone size: -; D gene: TRBD1; J gene: TRBJ1-1
CDR3 DNA: TGTGCCAGCTCACCCGACAGGGGCTTCACAGATACGCAGTATTTT; CDR3 protein: CASSPDRGFTDTQYF; V gene: TRBV18; clone size: -; D gene: TRBD1; J gene: TRBJ2-3
CDR3 DNA: TGTGCCAGCAGCCTAAGGGGTATCTCTGGAAACACCATATATTTT; CDR3 protein: CASSLRGISGNTIYF; V gene: TRBV28; clone size: -; D gene: -; J gene: TRBJ1-3
CDR3 DNA: TGTGCCAGCAGCAAAGGACAGGGCTCCTACGAGCAGTACTTC; CDR3 protein: CASSKGQGSYEQYF; V gene: TRBV6-1; clone size: -; D gene: TRBD1; J gene: TRBJ2-7
CDR3 DNA: TGCGCCAGCAGCCCCTACGTACGCACTGAAGCTTTCTTT; CDR3 protein: CASSPYVRTEAFF; V gene: TRBV5-1; clone size: -; D gene: -; J gene: TRBJ1-1
CDR3 DNA: TGTGCCAGCAGCCTGGGTCTAGCGGCAAACTACGAGCAGTACTTC; CDR3 protein: CASSLGLAANYEQYF; V gene: TRBV11-3; clone size: -; D gene: TRBD2; J gene: TRBJ2-7
CDR3 DNA: TGTGCCAGCAGCTCAACAGGGACCGAAGCTTTCTTT; CDR3 protein: CASSSTGTEAFF; V gene: TRBV9; clone size: -; D gene: -; J gene: TRBJ1-1
CDR3 DNA: TGCAGCGTTACCCAGAATTGGGACAGCGAAGCTTTCTTT; CDR3 protein: CSVTQNWDSEAFF; V gene: TRBV29-1; clone size: once; D gene: TRBD1; J gene: TRBJ1-1
CDR3 DNA: TGTGCCAGCAGCTTACGCCGGGACAGTGGCCCAGATACGCAGTATTTT; CDR3 protein: CASSLRRDSGPDTQYF; V gene: TRBV11-3; clone size: -; D gene: TRBD1; J gene: TRBJ2-3
CDR3 DNA: TGTGCCAGTAGTCGGGGCGGAGGGACCCCGGATACGCAGTATTTT; CDR3 protein: CASSRGGGTPDTQYF; V gene: TRBV19; clone size: -; D gene: -; J gene: TRBJ2-3
CDR3 DNA: TGTGCCAGCAGGTCATCCAGGGGGCAGCCCCAGCATTTT; CDR3 protein: CASRSSRGQPQHF; V gene: TRBV28; clone size: -; D gene: TRBD1; J gene: TRBJ1-5
CDR3 DNA: TGTGCCAGCAGCAAACTGGACAGGGCAGAGGCAGATACGCAGTATTTT; CDR3 protein: CASSKLDRAEADTQYF; V gene: TRBV21-1; clone size: -; D gene: -; J gene: TRBJ2-3
CDR3 DNA: TGTGCCACTGGACTAGCGGGGGCCGAGACCCAGTACTTC; CDR3 protein: CATGLAGAETQYF; V gene: TRBV24-1; clone size: few; D gene: TRBD2; J gene: TRBJ2-5
CDR3 DNA: TGCAGCGTTGAAAGTGGGAGGGCCTCCCACGAGCAGTACTTC; CDR3 protein: CSVESGRASHEQYF; V gene: TRBV29-1; clone size: -; D gene: TRBD2; J gene: TRBJ2-7
CDR3 DNA: TGTGCCACCAGTGAAGGAGGTAGGGCCGAAGCTTTCTTT; CDR3 protein: CATSEGGRAEAFF; V gene: TRBV24-1; clone size: -; D gene: -; J gene: TRBJ1-1
CDR3 DNA: TGTGCCAGCAGCTGGCGCGCAGGGGCGGCGGAGACCCAGTACTTC; CDR3 protein: CASSWRAGAAETQYF; V gene: TRBV7-8; clone size: -; D gene: -; J gene: TRBJ2-5
CDR3 DNA: TGTGCCAGCAGCAGGGGACAGGGATCCACTGAAGCTTTCTTT; CDR3 protein: CASSRGQGSTEAFF; V gene: TRBV5-6; clone size: -; D gene: TRBD1; J gene: TRBJ1-1
CDR3 DNA: TGTGCCTGGGAAGGCAGCGGAAGCTCCTACGAGCAGTACTTC; CDR3 protein: CAWEGSGSSYEQYF; V gene: TRBV30; clone size: -; D gene: -; J gene: TRBJ2-7
CDR3 DNA: TGTGCCAGTAGTGAGTGGACAGGGTCCCCTGAAGCTTTCTTT; CDR3 protein: CASSEWTGSPEAFF; V gene: TRBV19; clone size: -; D gene: TRBD1; J gene: TRBJ1-1
CDR3 DNA: TGTGCCAGCTCAGGGGCCTCAAGGGCCGGCACTGAAGCTTTCTTT; CDR3 protein: CASSGASRAGTEAFF; V gene: TRBV7-9; clone size: -; D gene: -; J gene: TRBJ1-1
CDR3 DNA: TGTGCCAGCAGCCAAGGGGGGCGAGGCTACACCTTC; CDR3 protein: CASSQGGRGYTF; V gene: TRBV3-1/TRBV3-2; clone size: -; D gene: -; J gene: TRBJ1-2
CDR3 DNA: TGTGCCAGCAGCGTGGTAGTGAACACCGGGGAGCTGTTTTTT; CDR3 protein: CASSVVVNTGELFF; V gene: TRBV9; clone size: -; D gene: -; J gene: TRBJ2-2
CDR3 DNA: TGTGCCAGCAGTGAAGCCCTCATCGGGCGGGGAAGCACAGATACGCAGTATTTT; CDR3 protein: CASSEALIGRGSTDTQYF; V gene: TRBV6-1; clone size: -; D gene: -; J gene: TRBJ2-3
CDR3 DNA: TGTGCCAGCAGTCCCGGGACAGGGGATTGGGGCACTGAAGCTTTCTTT; CDR3 protein: CASSPGTGDWGTEAFF; V gene: TRBV27; clone size: -; D gene: TRBD1; J gene: TRBJ1-1
CDR3 DNA: TGTGCCTGGGACGGTGGTGTTCAGCCCCAGCATTTT; CDR3 protein: CAWDGGVQPQHF; V gene: TRBV30; clone size: -; D gene: -; J gene: TRBJ1-5
CDR3 DNA: TGCAGCGTTGAAAGGCAGGGGACTGAAGCTTTCTTT; CDR3 protein: CSVERQGTEAFF; V gene: TRBV29-1; clone size: -; D gene: -; J gene: TRBJ1-1